These 18 T cell receptor beta chains share one sample of origin, sequenced in a study of CD8 T cells in Susac syndrome. Reverse transcription of roughly 0.5 to 1 ug RNA was carried out with random hexamers. TCRdb used MiXCR to reprocess the immunoSEQ multiplex PCR reads, holding one entry per CDR3 protein. The profile shows about 150,000 distinct CDR3 sequences, 94% of them singletons. The sequencing sample was made of CD8+ T cells from PBMCs. These TCRs come from a human donor with multiple sclerosis.

The rearrangement joins TRBV4-1 to TRBJ2-7; D is ambiguous. Between the trimmed V and J ends, which lost 0 bases and 6 bases, there was a span of 12 bases. Germline V gene sequence: CDR1 MGHRA, CDR2 YSYEKL. The CDR3 spans 14 residues. The CDR3 DNA reads as TGCGCCAGCAGCCAAGAGGTGAGCTTTCCCGAGCAGTACTTC. Protein product: CASSQEVSFPEQYF.

The chain carries TRBV6-2 or TRBV6-3 and TRBJ1-1; D perhaps matches TRBD1 (5 bases). Trimming removed 2 bases at V and 7 bases at J, with 8 bases between. Germline V CDR1 and CDR2: MNHEY, SVGEGT. The CDR3 loop spans 12 amino acids. The CDR3 protein is CASSYGAVEAFF. CDR3 coding DNA: TGTGCCAGCAGTTACGGGGCAGTTGAAGCTTTCTTT.

This clonotype has just one count. V and J are TRBV4-1 and TRBJ2-6; unclear D gene. V was clipped by 4 bases and J by 1 base, with 20 bases between them. The germline V gene encodes CDR1 MGHRA and CDR2 YSYEKL. CDR3 size: 19 residues. CDR3 nucleotides: TGCGCCAGCAGCCCTACCCCAGCCCTTAGTGATTCTGGGGCCAACGTCCTGACTTTC. It codes for CASSPTPALSDSGANVLTF.

In this sample, this clonotype turned up a few times. The chain carries TRBV27 and TRBJ2-7; 7 bases line up with TRBD1. The V gene's germline CDR1 is MNHEY and CDR2 SMNVEV (reference sequence). The J segment lost 9 bases and the V segment lost 4 bases, leaving 15 bases of the junction unmatched. The CDR3 is made up of 15 amino acids. The CDR3: CASSYTLDRAGGQYF. The CDR3 DNA sequence: TGTGCCAGCAGTTATACGCTCGACAGGGCGGGTGGGCAGTACTTC.

The V call is TRBV20-1, the J call TRBJ1-2, with 8 positions matching TRBD1. From germline, CDR1 is DFQATT and CDR2 SNEGSKA (reference sequence). Germline trimming cut 6 bases from V and 6 bases from J; bases unmatched to any gene: 15. CDR3 size: 15 residues. The CDR3 loop reads CSAPRQGARDDGYTF. The CDR3 DNA sequence: TGCAGTGCACCCCGGCAGGGGGCGCGGGATGATGGCTACACCTTC.

This rearrangement joins TRBV27 to TRBJ2-3; no firm D call. Trimming removed 7 bases at V and 3 bases at J, with 11 bases between. Looked up from germline, CDR1 is MNHEY and CDR2 is SMNVEV (reference sequence). This CDR3 has 13 amino acids. CDR3 protein: CASTGSATDTQYF. CDR3 sequence (DNA): TGTGCCAGCACTGGGTCCGCGACAGATACGCAGTATTTT.

CDR3 residues: CASSDRGRGTGELFF. CDR3 nucleotides: TGTGCCAGCAGCGACAGGGGGAGGGGGACCGGGGAGCTGTTTTTT. The chain employs TRBV25-1 and TRBJ2-2; 9 nucleotides match TRBD1. The V gene end was trimmed by 6 bases and the J gene end by 5 bases; junction bases not matched to a gene: 7. Germline CDR1 is MGHDK and CDR2 is SYGVNS. This CDR3 has 15 amino acids.

The rearrangement uses TRBV5-6 and TRBJ1-1; TRBD1 matches at 7 bases. This CDR3 comprises 15 residues. CDR1 is SGHDT and CDR2 is YYEEEE in the germline V gene. Unmatched junction bases numbered 3, after V lost 0 bases and J lost 1 base. The CDR3 here is CASSLAGTENTEAFF. The CDR3 DNA reads TGTGCCAGCAGCTTGGCAGGGACAGAGAACACTGAAGCTTTCTTT.

The genes are TRBV4-2 and TRBJ2-1; 8 nucleotides match TRBD2. Germline-derived CDR1 and CDR2 are LGHNA and YNFKEQ. The V gene end was trimmed by 1 base and the J gene end by 6 bases; junction bases not matched to a gene: 5. There are 15 residues in the CDR3. CDR3 coding DNA: TGTGCCAGCAGCCAAGCGGCGGGGGGCCCCAATGAGCAGTTCTTC. Protein: CASSQAAGGPNEQFF.

The chain recombines TRBV6-6 with TRBJ2-7, with TRBD1 matching 8 bases. The CDR3 has 14 amino acids. Germline-derived CDR1 and CDR2 are MNHNY and SVGAGI (reference sequence). J was trimmed by 4 bases and V by 0 bases; bases with no gene match: 2. The CDR3 here is CASSYSGQGYEQYF. The CDR3 nucleotides are TGTGCCAGCAGTTACTCTGGACAGGGTTACGAGCAGTACTTC.

This clonotype was seen once. The chain recombines TRBV30 with TRBJ1-2, with unresolved D. The ends were cut back, 1 base at V and 0 bases at J, with 12 bases in the middle. Germline CDR1 is GTSNPN and CDR2 is SVGIG (reference sequence). This CDR3 has 15 amino acids. The CDR3 region has the DNA TGTGCCTGGAGTGACGGGAAGGAAGCTAACTATGGCTACACCTTC. Its protein is CAWSDGKEANYGYTF.

The table lists this clonotype with a count of one. V is TRBV30 and J is TRBJ1-2, with D possibly being TRBD1 (5 bases). The CDR3 has 15 residues. The ends were cut back, 1 base at V and 4 bases at J, with 16 bases in the middle. The germline V gene encodes CDR1 GTSNPN and CDR2 SVGIG (reference sequence). This CDR3 is CAWSGQRGRPYGYTF. The CDR3 region has the DNA TGTGCCTGGAGTGGACAGAGGGGAAGGCCCTATGGCTACACCTTC.

The J gene is TRBJ2-7, the V gene TRBV3-1; 8 bases match TRBD1. CDR1 is LGHDT, CDR2 YNNKEL, per germline (reference sequence). The junction had 5 bases not matched to a gene; V was cut back by 4 bases and J by 0 bases. The CDR3 length is 15 residues. This CDR3 reads CASSPGQGGSYEQYF. Here the CDR3 DNA reads TGTGCCAGCAGCCCCGGACAGGGAGGCTCCTACGAGCAGTACTTC.

The chain joins TRBV9 to TRBJ1-1; no firm D call. V was clipped by 4 bases and J by 4 bases, with 14 bases between them. The CDR3 is 14 residues long. CDR1 is SGDLS, CDR2 YYNGEE, per germline. CDR3 sequence: CASSSPGVGTEAFF. The CDR3 DNA reads as TGTGCCAGCAGCTCCCCTGGTGTTGGCACTGAAGCTTTCTTT.

The chain carries TRBV20-1 and TRBJ1-5; a weak D match, TRBD1 (6 bases). Germline-derived CDR1 and CDR2 are DFQATT and SNEGSKA (reference sequence). V was clipped by 2 bases and J by 1 base, with 9 bases between them. The CDR3 is 14 residues long. CDR3 in DNA: TGCAGTGCTAGACAGGGGCTAAGCAATCAGCCCCAGCATTTT. Its translation: CSARQGLSNQPQHF.

This chain links TRBV30 with TRBJ1-4; possibly TRBD1 for D (5 bases). From germline, CDR1 is GTSNPN and CDR2 SVGIG (reference sequence). CDR3 length: 11 amino acids. V was shortened by 1 base and J by 11 bases, with 8 bases between the two germline ends. CDR3 loop: CAWSDGGKLFF. CDR3 bases: TGTGCCTGGAGTGATGGGGGGAAACTGTTTTTT.

The genes are TRBV29-1 and TRBJ1-2; D is perhaps TRBD1 (5 bases). V was shortened by 5 bases and J by 3 bases, with 10 bases between the two germline ends. The CDR3 is 12 residues long. Germline values: CDR1 SQVTM, CDR2 ANQGSEA. The CDR3 protein is CSVKGRDYGYTF. The CDR3 DNA reads as TGCAGCGTTAAGGGACGTGACTATGGCTACACCTTC.

The CDR3: CASSWGQGSNTGELFF. In nucleotides, the CDR3 is TGTGCCAGCAGCTGGGGACAGGGGTCGAACACCGGGGAGCTGTTTTTT. The rearrangement links TRBV7-9 to TRBJ2-2; 10 bases agree with TRBD1. This CDR3 region has 16 residues. Trimming took 4 bases from V and 0 from J; bases not matched to a gene: 2. Looked up from germline, CDR1 is SEHNR and CDR2 is FQNEAQ (reference sequence). The whole variable domain, filled in from reference TRBV7-9 and TRBJ2-2, reads DTGVSQNPRHKITKRGQNVTFRCDPISEHNRLYWYRQTLGQGPEFLTYFQNEAQLEKSRLLSDRFSAERPKGSFSTLEIQRTEQGDSAMYLCASSWGQGSNTGELFFGEGSRLTVL.